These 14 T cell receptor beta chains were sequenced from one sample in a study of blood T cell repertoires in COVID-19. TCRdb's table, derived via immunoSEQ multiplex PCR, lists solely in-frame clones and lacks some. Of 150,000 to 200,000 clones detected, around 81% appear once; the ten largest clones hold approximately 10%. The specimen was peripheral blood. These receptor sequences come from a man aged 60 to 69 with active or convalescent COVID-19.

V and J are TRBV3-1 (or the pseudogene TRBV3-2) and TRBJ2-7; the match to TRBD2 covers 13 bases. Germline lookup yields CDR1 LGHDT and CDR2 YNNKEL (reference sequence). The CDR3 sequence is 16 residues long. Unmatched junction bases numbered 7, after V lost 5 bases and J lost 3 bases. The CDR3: CASSSGTSGVVYEQYF. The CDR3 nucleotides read TGTGCCAGCAGCTCCGGGACTAGCGGGGTGGTCTACGAGCAGTACTTC.

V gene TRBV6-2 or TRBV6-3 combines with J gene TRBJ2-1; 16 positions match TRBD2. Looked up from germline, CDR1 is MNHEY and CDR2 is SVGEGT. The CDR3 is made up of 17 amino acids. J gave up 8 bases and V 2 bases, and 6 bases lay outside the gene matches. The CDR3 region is CASSYGTSGRARDEQFF. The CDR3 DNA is TGTGCCAGCAGTTACGGGACTAGCGGGAGGGCCAGGGATGAGCAGTTCTTC.

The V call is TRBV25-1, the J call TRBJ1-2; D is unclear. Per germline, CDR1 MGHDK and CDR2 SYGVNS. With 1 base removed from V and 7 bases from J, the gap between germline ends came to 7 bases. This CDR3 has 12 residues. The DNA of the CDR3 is TGTGCCAGCAGTGAATCCGGGGTTGGCTACACCTTC. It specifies CASSESGVGYTF.

The CDR3 nucleotides are TGTGCCAGCAGCCAAGTAGGACTAGCGGGAGGTCAAGGTGAGCAGTTCTTC. Encoded protein: CASSQVGLAGGQGEQFF. The chain employs TRBV14 and TRBJ2-1, with 14 bases matching TRBD2. Germline loops: CDR1 SGHDN, CDR2 FVKESK. This CDR3 has 17 residues. J was trimmed by 9 bases and V by 1 base; bases with no gene match: 8.

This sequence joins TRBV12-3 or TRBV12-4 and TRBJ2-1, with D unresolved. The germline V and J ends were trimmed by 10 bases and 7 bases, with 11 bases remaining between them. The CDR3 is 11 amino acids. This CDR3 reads CATSQLNEQFF. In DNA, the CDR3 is TGTGCCACCTCCCAGTTGAATGAGCAGTTCTTC.

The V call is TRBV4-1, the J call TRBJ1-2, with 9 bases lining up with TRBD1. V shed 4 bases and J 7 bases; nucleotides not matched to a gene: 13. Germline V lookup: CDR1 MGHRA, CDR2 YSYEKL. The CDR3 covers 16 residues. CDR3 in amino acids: CASSPNRDRVGSGYTF. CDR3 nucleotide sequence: TGCGCCAGCAGCCCAAACCGGGACAGGGTTGGGAGTGGCTACACCTTC.

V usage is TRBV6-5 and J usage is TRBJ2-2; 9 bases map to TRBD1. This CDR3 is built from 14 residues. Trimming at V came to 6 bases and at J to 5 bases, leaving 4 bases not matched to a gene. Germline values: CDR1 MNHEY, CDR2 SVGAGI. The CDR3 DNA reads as TGTGCCAGCAGCAGGGACAGGGTAACCGGGGAGCTGTTTTTT. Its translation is CASSRDRVTGELFF.

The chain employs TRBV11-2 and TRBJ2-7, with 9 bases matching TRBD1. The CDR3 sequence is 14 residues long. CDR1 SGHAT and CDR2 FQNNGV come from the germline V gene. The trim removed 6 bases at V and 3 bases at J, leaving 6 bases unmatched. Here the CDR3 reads CASSPRTGDYEQYF. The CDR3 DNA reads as TGTGCCAGCAGTCCAAGGACAGGGGACTACGAGCAGTACTTC.

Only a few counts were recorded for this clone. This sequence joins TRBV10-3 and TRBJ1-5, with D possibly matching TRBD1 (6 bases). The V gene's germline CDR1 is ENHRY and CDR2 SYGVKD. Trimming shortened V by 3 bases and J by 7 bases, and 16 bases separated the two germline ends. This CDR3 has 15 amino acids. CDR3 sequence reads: CAISDGGGGQQPQHF. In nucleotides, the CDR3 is TGTGCCATCAGTGACGGAGGGGGGGGGCAACAGCCCCAGCATTTT.

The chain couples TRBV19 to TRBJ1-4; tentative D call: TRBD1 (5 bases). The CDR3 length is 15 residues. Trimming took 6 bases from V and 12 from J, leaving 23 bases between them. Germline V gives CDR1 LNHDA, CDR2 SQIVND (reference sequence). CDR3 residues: CASRPRGDPRAELFF. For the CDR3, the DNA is TGTGCCAGTAGGCCTCGGGGGGACCCCAGAGCGGAACTGTTTTTT.

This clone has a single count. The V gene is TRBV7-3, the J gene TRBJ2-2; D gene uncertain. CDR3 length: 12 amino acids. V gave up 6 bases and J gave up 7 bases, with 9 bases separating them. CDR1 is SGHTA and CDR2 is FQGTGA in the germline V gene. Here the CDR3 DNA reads TGTGCCAGCAGTTTCGGTGGCGGGGAGCTGTTTTTT. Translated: CASSFGGGELFF.

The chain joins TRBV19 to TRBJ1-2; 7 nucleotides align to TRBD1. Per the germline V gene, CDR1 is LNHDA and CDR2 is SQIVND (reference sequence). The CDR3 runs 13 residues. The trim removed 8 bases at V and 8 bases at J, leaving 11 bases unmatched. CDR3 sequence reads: CASSEQGPRGYTF. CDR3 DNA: TGTGCCAGTTCTGAACAGGGGCCACGGGGCTACACCTTC.

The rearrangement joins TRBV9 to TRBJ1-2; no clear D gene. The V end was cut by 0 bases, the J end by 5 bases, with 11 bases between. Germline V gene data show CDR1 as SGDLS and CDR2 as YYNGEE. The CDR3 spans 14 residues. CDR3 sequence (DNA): TGTGCCAGCAGCGTAGAAGCCGGCAGGTATGGCTACACCTTC. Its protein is CASSVEAGRYGYTF.

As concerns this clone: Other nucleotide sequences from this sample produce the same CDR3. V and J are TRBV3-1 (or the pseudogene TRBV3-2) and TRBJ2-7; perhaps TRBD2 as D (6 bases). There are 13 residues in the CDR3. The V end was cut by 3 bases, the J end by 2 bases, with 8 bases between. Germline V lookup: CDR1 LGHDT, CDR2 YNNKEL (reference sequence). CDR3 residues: CASSHRGTYEQYF. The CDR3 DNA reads TGTGCCAGCAGCCACCGGGGGACCTACGAGCAGTACTTC.